This T cell receptor (beta chain) comes out of a study of T cell repertoires in cytomegalovirus infection. Study-wide results and caveats: The study identified carriers of CMV plus the relevant HLA from cumulative public TCR beta family frequency.

One entry per CDR3 protein, called by TCRdb with MiXCR from the reads. This table holds some 800,000 distinct CDR3 sequences, about 29% found once. Trimming took 4 bases from V and 0 from J, leaving 15 bases between them. The germline V gene encodes CDR1 MNHEY and CDR2 SMNVEV (reference sequence). CDR3 size: 17 residues. As regards this clonotype: The target antigen is unknown.

The sample here was cultured CD8+ T cells from PBMCs, taken from culture after CMV antigen stimulation. This receptor was taken from a human donor in good health (CMV status not recorded). Some clones in this sample may be carry-over from other donors' samples. The V and J genes are TRBV27 and TRBJ2-2; D call uncertain. This CDR3 is CASSYGPFNANTGELFF. The DNA for the CDR3 is TGTGCCAGCAGTTATGGGCCCTTTAACGCGAACACCGGGGAGCTGTTTTTT.